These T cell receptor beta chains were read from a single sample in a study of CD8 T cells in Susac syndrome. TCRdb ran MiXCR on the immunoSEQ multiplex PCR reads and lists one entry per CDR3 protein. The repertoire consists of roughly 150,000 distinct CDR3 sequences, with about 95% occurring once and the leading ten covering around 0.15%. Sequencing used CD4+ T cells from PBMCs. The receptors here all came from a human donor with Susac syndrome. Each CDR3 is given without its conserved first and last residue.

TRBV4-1 ASSRGGRDTQY
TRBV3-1 ASSQELWWHEQF
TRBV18 ASSPPGTGPSYEQY
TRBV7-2 ASSFEASGQPQH
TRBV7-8 ASSLSSNEQF
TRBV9 ASSVSGGDNQPQH
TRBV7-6 ASSLGTGEETQY
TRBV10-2 ASSPQGASTDTQY
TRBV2 ASTRNGLSGANVLT
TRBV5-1 ASTPLTGKNTEAF
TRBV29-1 SVLITANYGYT
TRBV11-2 ASSLGQGDSGANVLT
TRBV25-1 ASSEGRVNTEAF
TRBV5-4 ASSFEMGTDTQY
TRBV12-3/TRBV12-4 ASRARDQPQH
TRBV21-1 ASSPYRTGNTEAF
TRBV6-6 ASTMNPYEQY
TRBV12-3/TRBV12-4 ASNSGANVLT
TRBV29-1 SVDGAGPYGYT
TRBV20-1 SASLTVNSPLH
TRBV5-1 ASSLDPGKGTQY
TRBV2 ASRQSSYEQY
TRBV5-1 ASSLDPGQGSTGQETQY
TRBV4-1 ASSQEGLVGWNTQY
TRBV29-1 SVRRGPGASYEQY
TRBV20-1 SAPYHHRETQY
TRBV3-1 ASSQDNRNIQY
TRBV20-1 SAPGTGGGGYT
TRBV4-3 ASSQVVGEAQY
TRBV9 ASSPGQGGTTEAF
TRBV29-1 SGSSGANVLT
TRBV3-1 ASSQGASMH
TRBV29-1 SVVPGITGSQY
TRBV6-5 ASSYSIQRGGQRYEQY
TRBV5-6 ASSLSVNEQF
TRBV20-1 SASRGQATDTQY
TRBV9 ASSVGVGDEQY
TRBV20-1 SAASSTGAGETQY
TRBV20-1 SARDLLGTQY
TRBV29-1 SVPPQGRETQY
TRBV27 ASSQEGGLRSPLH
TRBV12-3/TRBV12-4 ASSPGTGGGSPLH
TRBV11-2 ASSQGLAGAQETQY
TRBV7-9 ASSLQETKQY
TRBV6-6 ARGERVSGTGELF
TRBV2 ASSATGSSYNEQF
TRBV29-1 SAKGEPSTNEKLF
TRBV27 ASSAGGRTEAF
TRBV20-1 SARDQGVRNQPQH
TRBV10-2 ASSDRGQF
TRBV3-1 ASSQTRTSQETQY
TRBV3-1 ASSQVWGSSYEQY
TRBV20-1 SAREGGAVNEQF
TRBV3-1 ASSLSVSSTDTQY
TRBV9 ASSVSPGAYEQY
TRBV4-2 ASSQDHGQRTDTQY
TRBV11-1 ASSHRTGELF